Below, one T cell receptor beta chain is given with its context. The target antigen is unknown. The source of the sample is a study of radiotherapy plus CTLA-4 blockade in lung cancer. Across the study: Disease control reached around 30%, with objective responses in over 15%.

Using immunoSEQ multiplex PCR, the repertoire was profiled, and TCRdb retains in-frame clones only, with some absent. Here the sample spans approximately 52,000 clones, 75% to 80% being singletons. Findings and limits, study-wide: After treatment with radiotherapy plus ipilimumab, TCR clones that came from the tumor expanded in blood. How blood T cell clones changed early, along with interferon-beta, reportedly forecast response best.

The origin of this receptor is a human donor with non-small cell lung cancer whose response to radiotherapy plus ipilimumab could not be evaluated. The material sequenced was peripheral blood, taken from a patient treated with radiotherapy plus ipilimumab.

CDR3 sequence (DNA): TGTGCCAGCAGTGAAATGGTGGCGCAGACTATCGACAATGAGCAGTTCTTC. This codes for CASSEMVAQTIDNEQFF. The chain uses TRBV6-1 and TRBJ2-1; tentatively, D is TRBD2 (5 bases). Germline V CDR1 and CDR2: MNHNS, SASEGT. The CDR3 length is 17 residues. The ends were cut back, 2 bases at V and 5 bases at J, with 19 bases in the middle.